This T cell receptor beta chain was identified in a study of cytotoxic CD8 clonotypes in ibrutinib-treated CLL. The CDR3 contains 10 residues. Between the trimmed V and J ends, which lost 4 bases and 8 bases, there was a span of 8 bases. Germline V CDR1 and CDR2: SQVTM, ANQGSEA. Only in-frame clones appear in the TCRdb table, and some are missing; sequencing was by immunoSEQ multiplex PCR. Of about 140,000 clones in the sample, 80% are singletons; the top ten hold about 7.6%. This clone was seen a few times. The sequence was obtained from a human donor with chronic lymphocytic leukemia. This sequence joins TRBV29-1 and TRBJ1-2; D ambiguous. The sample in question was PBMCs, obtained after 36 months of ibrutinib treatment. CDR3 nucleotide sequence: TGCAGCGTTGGGGTGCAGGGCTACACCTTC. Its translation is CSVGVQGYTF.